Following are 25 T cell receptor beta chains from one sample sequenced in a study of control samples from healthy donors and cancer patients. Sequencing was performed with immunoSEQ multiplex PCR; in TCRdb, only in-frame clones are kept and a portion is missing. The profile shows about 220,000 clones, 90% to 95% of them singletons. The sample consisted of blood. The receptors shown here come from a man in his fifties in good health.

The chain has TRBV19 and TRBJ1-4; D gene ambiguous. In germline, CDR1 is LNHDA, CDR2 SQIVND (reference sequence). Trimming took 1 base from V and 0 from J, leaving 6 bases between them. This CDR3 has 15 residues. The CDR3 here is CASSIGGTTNEKLFF. The CDR3 bases are TGTGCCAGTAGTATAGGTGGGACAACTAATGAAAAACTGTTTTTT.

This clone was detected once. The genes are TRBV6-6 and TRBJ1-1, with a weak D call TRBD1 (5 bases). The CDR3 is made up of 14 amino acids. Deletions cut 0 bases from V and 4 bases from J, with 9 bases between. Germline V CDR1 and CDR2: MNHNY, SVGAGI (reference sequence). The CDR3 loop is CASSYSSGGTEAFF. In DNA form, the CDR3 reads TGTGCCAGCAGTTACTCATCCGGGGGCACTGAAGCTTTCTTT.

V gene TRBV15 combines with J gene TRBJ1-1, with D unclear. V was pared by 5 bases and J by 0 bases, with 10 bases between. Germline CDR1 reads LNHNV; CDR2 reads YYDKDF (reference sequence). This CDR3 has 14 amino acids. The CDR3: CATSSSAMNTEAFF. The CDR3 DNA follows: TGTGCCACCAGCTCCAGCGCCATGAACACTGAAGCTTTCTTT.

The chain uses TRBV5-1 and TRBJ2-6; possible D gene TRBD2, 7 bases. Trimming pared 3 bases from V and 5 bases from J, leaving 15 bases between. The CDR3 sequence is 16 residues long. Germline V lookup: CDR1 SGHRS, CDR2 YFSETQ. The CDR3 DNA is TGCGCCAGCAGCTCGGCAAGGGGGGGCTGGGCCAACGTCCTGACTTTC. Protein sequence: CASSSARGGWANVLTF.

The chain uses TRBV2 and TRBJ2-3; D not resolved. Trimming took off 8 bases at V and 5 bases at J, with 11 bases between the two ends. The length of the CDR3 is 12 residues. Germline values: CDR1 SNHLY, CDR2 FYNNEI. This CDR3 is CASGSLGDTQYF. The DNA of the CDR3 is TGTGCCAGCGGGTCCCTGGGAGATACGCAGTATTTT. Drawing the rest from reference TRBV2 and TRBJ2-3, the complete variable domain is EPEVTQTPSHQVTQMGQEVILRCVPISNHLYFYWYRQILGQKVEFLVSFYNNEISEKSEIFDDQFSVERPDGSNFTLKIRSTKLEDSAMYFCASGSLGDTQYFGPGTRLTVL.

The chain couples TRBV9 to TRBJ2-1; 7 positions match TRBD2. Trimming at V came to 4 bases and at J to 2 bases, leaving 6 bases not matched to a gene. This CDR3 spans 15 amino acids. The germline V gene has CDR1 SGDLS and CDR2 YYNGEE. The CDR3 DNA is TGTGCCAGCAGCCAGGCGGGGGTTACCTACAATGAGCAGTTCTTC. Translated, it gives CASSQAGVTYNEQFF.

The gene calls are TRBV28 and TRBJ1-5, with no clear D. CDR3 length equals 12 residues. V lost 6 bases and J 5 bases, leaving 8 bases between the germline ends. Per the germline V gene, CDR1 is MDHEN and CDR2 is SYDVKM. The CDR3 reads CASSLPDQPQHF. The CDR3 DNA follows: TGTGCCAGCAGCTTGCCGGATCAGCCCCAGCATTTT.

The rearrangement uses TRBV2 and TRBJ1-5, with D possibly TRBD1 on 6 matching bases. There are 15 residues in the CDR3. Germline V gene lookup returns CDR1 SNHLY and CDR2 FYNNEI. V was trimmed by 5 bases and J by 3 bases, leaving 14 bases between them. The CDR3 region has the DNA TGTGCCAGCAGTCCCCTTTGGACAGACAATCAGCCCCAGCATTTT. Its translation is CASSPLWTDNQPQHF.

This clone is a singleton in its sample. The gene calls are TRBV5-1 and TRBJ2-2, with 8 nucleotides matching TRBD1. This CDR3 has 18 amino acids. Germline CDR1 SGHRS, CDR2 YFSETQ. V trimming: 5 bases; J trimming: 5 bases; junction bases outside the gene matches: 17. The CDR3, as DNA: TGCGCCAGCAGTTCCTTGGACCGGGACAGGCTTAATACCGGGGAGCTGTTTTTT. It codes for CASSSLDRDRLNTGELFF.

The chain recombines TRBV9 with TRBJ1-1; TRBD1 agrees at 8 bases. V shed 3 bases, J shed 2 bases, and the junction held 12 bases outside the gene matches. The CDR3 is made up of 17 amino acids. Germline V lookup: CDR1 SGDLS, CDR2 YYNGEE. The DNA for the CDR3 is TGTGCCAGCAGCGCGACCGGACAGGGTGGAGGTAACACTGAAGCTTTCTTT. Protein product: CASSATGQGGGNTEAFF.

This chain connects TRBV24-1 to TRBJ1-5; 8 bases line up with TRBD1. The CDR3 totals 15 residues. The V segment lost 5 bases and the J segment 4 bases; nucleotides outside the gene matches: 6. Looked up from germline, CDR1 is KGHDR and CDR2 is SFDVKD. The CDR3 region is CATSARTGLNQPQHF. The DNA of the CDR3 is TGTGCCACCAGTGCCAGGACAGGGCTTAATCAGCCCCAGCATTTT.

This clone appeared a single time. The V call is TRBV7-9, the J call TRBJ2-3, with TRBD2 as a possible D gene (7 bases). V dropped 5 bases and J dropped 2 bases, with 11 bases sitting between them. The CDR3 spans 14 residues. Per germline, CDR1 SEHNR and CDR2 FQNEAQ (reference sequence). For the CDR3, the DNA is TGTGCCAGCAGCCCTCGGGGGGCCACAGATACGCAGTATTTT. This encodes CASSPRGATDTQYF.

The chain is built from TRBV5-4 and TRBJ2-1, with a weak D call TRBD1 (6 bases). The germline V gene has CDR1 SGHNT and CDR2 YYREEE (reference sequence). Trimming took 4 bases from V and 2 from J, leaving 16 bases between them. The CDR3 consists of 16 residues. DNA for the CDR3: TGTGCCAGCAGCGAAAGTTCAGGGGTCGCCTACAATGAGCAGTTCTTC. It codes for CASSESSGVAYNEQFF.

This clone was found once. The DNA for the CDR3 is TGTGCCAGTAGTGGGGGGGTTGGCAATCAGCCCCAGCATTTT. Its translation is CASSGGVGNQPQHF. V is TRBV19 and J is TRBJ1-5; a weak D match, TRBD1 (5 bases). The CDR3 spans 14 residues. CDR1 is LNHDA and CDR2 is SQIVND in the germline V gene (reference sequence). V lost 5 bases, J lost 2 bases, and 10 bases lay in between.

The chain couples TRBV25-1 to TRBJ2-1; 13 nucleotides agree with TRBD2. Germline V gives CDR1 MGHDK, CDR2 SYGVNS. CDR3 length: 15 amino acids. V dropped 5 bases and J dropped 4; count of bases not matched to a gene: 2. The CDR3 spells CASSQLAGGYNEQFF. CDR3 in DNA: TGTGCCAGCAGTCAACTAGCGGGGGGGTACAATGAGCAGTTCTTC.

The V call is TRBV25-1, the J call TRBJ2-6, with 10 nucleotides matching TRBD1. Germline CDR1 and CDR2: MGHDK and SYGVNS. CDR3 length: 18 residues. Unmatched junction bases numbered 10, after V lost 8 bases and J lost 0 bases. The CDR3 protein is CASAIGTGAGSGANVLTF. The CDR3 DNA reads TGTGCCAGCGCTATCGGGACAGGGGCCGGCTCTGGGGCCAACGTCCTGACTTTC. The entire variable domain, with the rest obtained from reference TRBV25-1 and TRBJ2-6, is as follows: EADIYQTPRYLVIGTGKKITLECSQTMGHDKMYWYQQDPGMELHLIHYSYGVNSTEKGDLSSESTVSRIRTEHFPLTLESARPSHTSQYLCASAIGTGAGSGANVLTFGAGSRLTVL.

The chain has TRBV5-6 and TRBJ2-5; 7 bases fit TRBD1. Germline CDR1 is SGHDT and CDR2 is YYEEEE. This CDR3 is 14 amino acids long. The V segment lost 1 base and the J segment 4 bases; nucleotides outside the gene matches: 4. CDR3 sequence: CASSLSTGVETQYF. The CDR3 region has the DNA TGTGCCAGCAGCTTGTCCACAGGGGTAGAGACCCAGTACTTC.

The genes are TRBV7-2 and TRBJ1-6; D unclear. Germline CDR1 SGHTA, CDR2 FQGNSA. This CDR3 has 14 residues. V dropped 5 bases and J dropped 8 bases, with 13 bases sitting between them. The DNA for the CDR3 is TGTGCCAGCAGCAACCCTGGGGTACATTCACCCCTCCACTTT. Amino acid sequence: CASSNPGVHSPLHF.

The gene calls are TRBV10-3 and TRBJ2-7; possible D gene TRBD2, 6 bases. The ends were cut back, 3 bases at V and 3 bases at J, with 6 bases in the middle. From germline, CDR1 is ENHRY and CDR2 SYGVKD. This CDR3 has 12 residues. The CDR3 DNA sequence: TGTGCCATCAGTGAAGCGGGCTACGAGCAGTACGTC. Its protein is CAISEAGYEQYV.

With respect to this clone: Other nucleotide sequences in the sample specify the same CDR3. This rearrangement joins TRBV5-8 to TRBJ1-3; weak D call: TRBD1 (5 bases). The CDR3 covers 13 residues. Germline lookup yields CDR1 SGHTS and CDR2 YDEGEE. With 1 base removed from V and 4 bases from J, the gap between germline ends came to 6 bases. The CDR3 region is CASSLNRGNTIYF. The CDR3 DNA follows: TGTGCCAGCAGCTTGAACAGGGGAAACACCATATATTTT.

The chain employs TRBV9 and TRBJ2-6; the D is unclear. The length of the CDR3 is 17 residues. Germline V CDR1 and CDR2: SGDLS, YYNGEE. Trimming removed 4 bases from V and 2 bases from J, with 16 bases in between. The DNA for the CDR3 is TGTGCCAGCAGCCTTTCTCCCTCTATAACTGGGGCCAACGTCCTGACTTTC. Protein: CASSLSPSITGANVLTF.

This clone is large. This CDR3 is also generated by other DNA sequences in the sample. V and J are TRBV19 and TRBJ1-5; D is possibly TRBD1 (6 bases). Trimming left V 3 bases short and J 0 bases short, with 9 bases between. The germline gives CDR1 LNHDA, CDR2 SQIVND (reference sequence). This CDR3 comprises 15 residues. For the CDR3, the DNA is TGTGCCAGTAGTATTGCAGGGGATAGCAATCAGCCCCAGCATTTT. It translates to CASSIAGDSNQPQHF. The whole variable domain, remainder taken from reference TRBV19 and TRBJ1-5, is DGGITQSPKYLFRKEGQNVTLSCEQNLNHDAMYWYRQDPGQGLRLIYYSQIVNDFQKGDIAEGYSVSREKKESFPLTVTSAQKNPTAFYLCASSIAGDSNQPQHFGDGTRLSIL.

The chain carries TRBV20-1 and TRBJ2-1, with D perhaps TRBD2 (5 bases). The V gene's germline CDR1 is DFQATT and CDR2 SNEGSKA (reference sequence). V gave up 6 bases and J gave up 6 bases, with 9 bases separating them. The CDR3 spans 11 residues. CDR3 in DNA: TGCAGTGCCGCGGGCCCCAATGAGCAGTTCTTC. Translating it yields CSAAGPNEQFF.

This rearrangement joins TRBV19 to TRBJ1-6; D is perhaps TRBD1 (5 bases). The CDR3 runs 16 residues. V lost 5 bases, J lost 9 bases, and 20 bases lay in between. Germline V gives CDR1 LNHDA, CDR2 SQIVND (reference sequence). The CDR3 nucleotides read TGTGCCAGTAGTCCCCAGGGAACGAGGCGAAGTTCACCCCTCCACTTT. Translation: CASSPQGTRRSSPLHF.

The chain carries TRBV20-1 and TRBJ2-3; possibly TRBD1 for D (5 bases). This CDR3 comprises 11 residues. Deletions cut 4 bases from V and 4 bases from J, with 6 bases between. Germline CDR1 is DFQATT and CDR2 is SNEGSKA (reference sequence). CDR3 nucleotides: TGCAGTGCTAAGGGGTCAGATACGCAGTATTTT. Protein: CSAKGSDTQYF.